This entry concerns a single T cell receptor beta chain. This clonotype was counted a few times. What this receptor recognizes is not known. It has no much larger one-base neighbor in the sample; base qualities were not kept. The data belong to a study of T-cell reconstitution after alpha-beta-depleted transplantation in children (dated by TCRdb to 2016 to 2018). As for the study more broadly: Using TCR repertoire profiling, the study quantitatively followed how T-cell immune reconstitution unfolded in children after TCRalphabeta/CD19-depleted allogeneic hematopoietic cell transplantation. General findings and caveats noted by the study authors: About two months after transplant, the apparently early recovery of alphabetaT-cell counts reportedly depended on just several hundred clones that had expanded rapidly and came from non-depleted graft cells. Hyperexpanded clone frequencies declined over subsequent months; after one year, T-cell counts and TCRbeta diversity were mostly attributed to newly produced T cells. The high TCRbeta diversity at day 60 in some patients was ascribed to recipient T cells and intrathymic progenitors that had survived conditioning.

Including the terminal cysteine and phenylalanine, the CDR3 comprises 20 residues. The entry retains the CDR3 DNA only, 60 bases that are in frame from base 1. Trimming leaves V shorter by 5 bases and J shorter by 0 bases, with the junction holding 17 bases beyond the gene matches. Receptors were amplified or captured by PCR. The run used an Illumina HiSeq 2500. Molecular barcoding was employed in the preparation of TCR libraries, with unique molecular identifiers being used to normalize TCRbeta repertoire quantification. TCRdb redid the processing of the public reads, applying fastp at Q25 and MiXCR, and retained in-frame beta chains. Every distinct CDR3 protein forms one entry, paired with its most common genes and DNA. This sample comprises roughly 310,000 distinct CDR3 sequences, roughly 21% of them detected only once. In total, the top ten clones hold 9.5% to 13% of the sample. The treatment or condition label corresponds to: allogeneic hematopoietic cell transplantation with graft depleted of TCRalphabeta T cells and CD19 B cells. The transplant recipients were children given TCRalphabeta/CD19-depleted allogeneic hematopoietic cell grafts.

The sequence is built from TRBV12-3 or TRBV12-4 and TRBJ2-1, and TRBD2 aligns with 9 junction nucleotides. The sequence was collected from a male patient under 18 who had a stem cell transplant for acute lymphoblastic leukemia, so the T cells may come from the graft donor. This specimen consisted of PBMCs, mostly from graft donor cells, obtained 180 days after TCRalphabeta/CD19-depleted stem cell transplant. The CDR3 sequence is CASSLRLAVAVTSSYNEQFF. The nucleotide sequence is TGTGCCAGCAGTCTTCGACTAGCGGTTGCGGTAACTAGCTCCTACAATGAGCAGTTCTTC.